The 26 T cell receptor beta chains reported below all come from one sample, sequenced in a study of T cells in Graves' hyperthyroidism and ophthalmopathy. Authors of the study amplified TCR beta CDR3 regions from RNA transcripts. Initially, a first-round RT-PCR of the TCR CDR3 employed the HTBI primer set. TCRdb re-called the multiplex PCR reads through MiXCR, storing one row per CDR3 protein. The table has 350,000 to 400,000 distinct CDR3 sequences, about 15% seen once. The sequencing sample was made of blood. Source of these receptors: a woman aged 30 to 39 with Graves' hyperthyroidism.

The table lists this clonotype with many counts. The chain joins TRBV27 to TRBJ2-1; perhaps TRBD2 as D (5 bases). This CDR3 is built from 13 residues. Looked up from germline, CDR1 is MNHEY and CDR2 is SMNVEV (reference sequence). Trimming took off 0 bases at V and 10 bases at J, with 10 bases between the two ends. CDR3 sequence reads: CASSLSSALEQFF. CDR3 bases: TGTGCCAGCAGTTTATCTAGCGCTCTCGAGCAGTTCTTC.

The rearrangement links TRBV12-3 or TRBV12-4 to TRBJ1-6; the D gene is possibly TRBD1 (6 bases). The CDR3 covers 13 residues. V was clipped by 8 bases and J by 15 bases, with 20 bases between them. CDR3: CASGGQPLSLLHF. The CDR3, as DNA: TGTGCCAGCGGAGGACAGCCCCTAAGTCTCCTCCACTTT.

The rearrangement uses TRBV12-3 or TRBV12-4 and TRBJ2-6; 10 bases are shared with TRBD2. Unmatched junction bases numbered 13, after V lost 3 bases and J lost 2 bases. There are 20 residues in the CDR3. The CDR3 region is CASSLGGASGSSAGANVLTF. As DNA, the CDR3 is TGTGCCAGCAGTTTGGGGGGAGCTAGCGGGAGTTCTGCTGGGGCCAACGTCCTGACTTTC.

Ten or more counts support this clonotype. The chain joins TRBV12-5 to TRBJ2-3, with unresolved D. CDR1 and CDR2 (germline): LGHNT, FRNRAP. CDR3 length: 13 residues. V was cut by 4 bases and J by 6 bases, with 11 bases left in between. The CDR3 DNA sequence: TGTGCTAGTGGTTCCCTTAGAAGTGATACGCAGTATTTT. It encodes CASGSLRSDTQYF.

A few counts support this clonotype. The chain has TRBV6-1 and TRBJ2-1; 9 nucleotides align to TRBD2. From germline, CDR1 is MNHNS and CDR2 SASEGT. The CDR3 runs 16 residues. Unmatched junction bases numbered 2, after V lost 2 bases and J lost 0 bases. The CDR3 spells CASSELAGSSYNEQFF. The CDR3 bases are TGTGCCAGCAGTGAACTAGCGGGAAGCTCCTACAATGAGCAGTTCTTC.

This clonotype turned up a few times. The chain links TRBV18 to TRBJ2-2; 8 nucleotides line up with TRBD1. Trimming took 1 base from V and 8 from J; bases not matched to a gene: 3. CDR3 length: 14 amino acids. Germline CDR1 is KGHSH and CDR2 is LQKENI. The CDR3 DNA reads TGTGCCAGCTCACCACAGACAGGGGATGGGGAGCTGTTTTTT. This translates into CASSPQTGDGELFF.

In this sample, this clonotype turned up a few times. The V and J genes are TRBV11-2 and TRBJ2-7, with no clear D. Germline values: CDR1 SGHAT, CDR2 FQNNGV. This CDR3 is built from 13 residues. V was pared by 1 base and J by 3 bases, with 7 bases between. CDR3 DNA sequence: TGTGCCAGCAGCTTAGGCAAGTACTACGAGCAGTACTTC. It is translated as CASSLGKYYEQYF.

This clonotype was counted only a few times. The rearrangement joins TRBV3-1 to TRBJ1-3; D is possibly TRBD1 (6 bases). CDR3 length: 16 amino acids. V was trimmed by 4 bases and J by 2 bases, leaving 15 bases between them. CDR1 LGHDT and CDR2 YNNKEL come from the germline V gene (reference sequence). The CDR3 region has the DNA TGTGCCAGCAGCCCCTGGACAGCCCCGACTGGAAACACCATATATTTT. It specifies CASSPWTAPTGNTIYF.

This clonotype was seen more than once but under ten times. The chain has TRBV2 and TRBJ2-7; possible D gene TRBD1, 5 bases. Trimming took off 6 bases at V and 7 bases at J, with 10 bases between the two ends. Germline V gene sequence: CDR1 SNHLY, CDR2 FYNNEI. CDR3 length: 11 residues. In nucleotides, the CDR3 is TGTGCCAGCAGACAGGAGAGGGAGCAGTACTTC. Its protein is CASRQEREQYF.

Ten or more counts support this clonotype. The chain is built from TRBV20-1 and TRBJ2-1; D perhaps matches TRBD2 (5 bases). The CDR3 is 13 residues long. Deletions cut 0 bases from V and 9 bases from J, with 12 bases between. Germline loops: CDR1 DFQATT, CDR2 SNEGSKA (reference sequence). As DNA, the CDR3 is TGCAGTGCTAGAGAGGACTGGCAAGGTGAGCAGTTCTTC. Its protein is CSAREDWQGEQFF.

The chain recombines TRBV7-6 with TRBJ2-2, with 9 bases fitting TRBD1. CDR3 length equals 16 residues. V was clipped by 0 bases and J by 7 bases; unmatched bases: 6. The germline V gene encodes CDR1 SGHVS and CDR2 FNYEAQ. CDR3 in DNA: TGTGCCAGCAGCTTAGCTGCGGGACAGGGAAGCGGGGAGCTGTTTTTT. Amino acid sequence: CASSLAAGQGSGELFF.

This clonotype came up a few times. The rearrangement joins TRBV28 to TRBJ2-2; D ambiguous. The germline V gene encodes CDR1 MDHEN and CDR2 SYDVKM. Trimming pared 4 bases from V and 5 bases from J, leaving 8 bases between. The length of the CDR3 is 13 residues. In nucleotides, the CDR3 is TGTGCCAGCAGTTCTTCAGAGACCGGGGAGCTGTTTTTT. This sequence encodes CASSSSETGELFF.

This clonotype was seen ten or more times. The chain carries TRBV24-1 and TRBJ2-7; 9 nucleotides align to TRBD2. CDR3 size: 19 residues. CDR1 and CDR2 (germline): KGHDR, SFDVKD. The J segment lost 0 bases and the V segment lost 3 bases, leaving 14 bases of the junction unmatched. The CDR3 sequence: CATSDGVGAGGDNSYEQYF. CDR3 sequence (DNA): TGTGCCACCAGTGATGGGGTCGGAGCGGGAGGCGATAACTCCTACGAGCAGTACTTC.

The chain joins TRBV7-8 to TRBJ2-2, with D possibly being TRBD1 (6 bases). The V gene lost 4 bases and the J gene lost 4 bases, with 13 bases spanning the gap. Germline values: CDR1 SGHVS, CDR2 FQNEAQ. This CDR3 region has 15 residues. CDR3: CASSSRDTSTGELFF. The CDR3 DNA reads TGTGCCAGCAGCTCCCGGGACACAAGCACCGGGGAGCTGTTTTTT. The whole variable domain, remainder taken from reference TRBV7-8 and TRBJ2-2, is GAGVSQSPRYKVAKRGQDVALRCDPISGHVSLFWYQQALGQGPEFLTYFQNEAQLDKSGLPSDRFFAERPEGSVSTLKIQRTQQEDSAVYLCASSSRDTSTGELFFGEGSRLTVL.

This clonotype was seen repeatedly, ten times or more. DNA of the CDR3: TGTGCCAGCAGAGGTCCTTTAGAATGGCAGTTCTTC. Its translation is CASRGPLEWQFF. The chain recombines TRBV6-1 with TRBJ2-1; D is unresolved. Trimming cost V 6 bases and J 12 bases, with 15 bases left between them. CDR1 and CDR2 (germline): MNHNS, SASEGT. CDR3 length: 12 amino acids.

This chain uses TRBV7-2 with TRBJ1-3; D unresolved. Germline V gene sequence: CDR1 SGHTA, CDR2 FQGNSA. The CDR3 is 18 residues long. The V end lost 5 bases, the J end lost 0 bases, and 20 bases lay between the germline ends. The CDR3 sequence is CASSQPPGTPNSGNTIYF. The CDR3 nucleotides read TGTGCCAGCAGCCAGCCCCCGGGCACACCCAACTCTGGAAACACCATATATTTT.

This clonotype has at least ten counts. V is TRBV29-1 and J is TRBJ2-1, with 7 bases fitting TRBD2. The CDR3 sequence is 15 residues long. V dropped 0 bases and J dropped 8; count of bases not matched to a gene: 10. Germline V gene data show CDR1 as SQVTM and CDR2 as ANQGSEA. CDR3 region: CSVEDPGGRGDEQFF. As DNA, the CDR3 is TGCAGCGTTGAAGATCCTGGCGGGAGAGGCGATGAGCAGTTCTTC.

This clonotype appeared many times. This chain links TRBV28 with TRBJ2-3, with 10 bases that match TRBD2. Germline V lookup: CDR1 MDHEN, CDR2 SYDVKM. The CDR3 covers 14 residues. With V trimmed by 7 bases and J by 5 bases, 6 bases remained unmatched. CDR3 in amino acids: CASNKAGGIDTQYF. The CDR3, as DNA: TGTGCCAGCAATAAAGCGGGAGGGATAGATACGCAGTATTTT. The full variable domain, its missing parts supplied by reference TRBV28 and TRBJ2-3, is DVKVTQSSRYLVKRTGEKVFLECVQDMDHENMFWYRQDPGLGLRLIYFSYDVKMKEKGDIPEGYSVSREKKERFSLILESASTNQTSMYLCASNKAGGIDTQYFGPGTRLTVL.

As DNA, the CDR3 is TGTGCCAGCAGCCGACTAGCGGGGACCGGCACAGATACGCAGTATTTT. It encodes CASSRLAGTGTDTQYF. The V and J genes are TRBV7-9 and TRBJ2-3, with TRBD2 identical over 11 bases. The CDR3 contains 16 residues. J lost 1 base, V lost 5 bases, and 5 bases had no gene match. Germline values: CDR1 SEHNR, CDR2 FQNEAQ (reference sequence).

This clonotype appeared many times. The chain uses TRBV20-1 and TRBJ2-7, with TRBD2 matching over 8 bases. The germline CDR1 and CDR2 sequences are DFQATT and SNEGSKA (reference sequence). Trimming at V came to 5 bases and at J to 2 bases, leaving 11 bases not matched to a gene. The CDR3 has 15 amino acids. The CDR3 nucleotides are TGCAGTGCTGATGGGGGTCTACTAGCGGCCTACGAGCAGTACTTC. Its translation is CSADGGLLAAYEQYF.

This clonotype showed up many times. V usage is TRBV3-1 and J usage is TRBJ2-5; D ambiguous. V lost 4 bases, J lost 5 bases, and 8 bases lay in between. Looked up from germline, CDR1 is LGHDT and CDR2 is YNNKEL (reference sequence). There are 12 residues in the CDR3. The DNA for the CDR3 is TGTGCCAGCAGCCTACCAGCTGAGACCCAGTACTTC. This sequence encodes CASSLPAETQYF.

This clonotype has just a few counts. The chain carries TRBV4-3 and TRBJ2-5, with D perhaps matching TRBD2 (5 bases). The CDR3 consists of 13 residues. The germline V and J ends were trimmed by 3 bases and 10 bases, with 15 bases remaining between them. In germline, CDR1 is LGHNA, CDR2 YSLEER. Written as DNA, the CDR3 is TGCGCCAGCAGCCAGGACCGGGAACGTAGCCAGTACTTC. This sequence encodes CASSQDRERSQYF.

V gene TRBV5-6 combines with J gene TRBJ1-2; D not resolved. CDR3 size: 12 residues. Between the trimmed V and J ends, which lost 0 bases and 8 bases, there was a span of 8 bases. The V gene's germline CDR1 is SGHDT and CDR2 YYEEEE. CDR3 coding DNA: TGTGCCAGCAGCTTGGTCGACGACGGCTACACCTTC. It codes for CASSLVDDGYTF.

This clonotype was observed a handful of times. This chain connects TRBV28 to TRBJ2-3; no clear D. The V end was cut by 7 bases, the J end by 0 bases, with 8 bases between. Germline CDR1 is MDHEN and CDR2 is SYDVKM. CDR3 size: 13 residues. The CDR3 here is CASKADSTDTQYF. The CDR3, as DNA: TGTGCCAGCAAAGCAGACAGCACAGATACGCAGTATTTT.

This clonotype has at least ten counts. The rearrangement joins TRBV7-8 to TRBJ2-1; possible D gene TRBD2, 5 bases. Trimming removed 1 base at V and 6 bases at J, with 10 bases between. This CDR3 contains 14 residues. CDR1 and CDR2 from the germline V gene are SGHVS and FQNEAQ. DNA for the CDR3: TGTGCCAGCAGCTTAGTCGGGATGGGCAATGAGCAGTTCTTC. It translates to CASSLVGMGNEQFF. The variable domain in full, with the rest retrieved from reference TRBV7-8 and TRBJ2-1, is GAGVSQSPRYKVAKRGQDVALRCDPISGHVSLFWYQQALGQGPEFLTYFQNEAQLDKSGLPSDRFFAERPEGSVSTLKIQRTQQEDSAVYLCASSLVGMGNEQFFGPGTRLTVL.

This clonotype was counted a few times. The chain has TRBV6-1 and TRBJ1-2; 7 nucleotides align to TRBD1. With V trimmed by 8 bases and J by 2 bases, 2 bases remained unmatched. Germline assignment: CDR1 MNHNS and CDR2 SASEGT. There are 12 residues in the CDR3. In DNA form, the CDR3 reads TGTGCCAGCCGGGGACAGAACTATGGCTACACCTTC. It yields the protein CASRGQNYGYTF.